A selection of T cell receptor beta chains follows, all from one sample in a study of molecular identifiers for immune sequencing clone quantification. TCRdb redid the calling of the PCR reads with MiXCR, one entry per CDR3 protein. The table lists about 330,000 distinct CDR3 sequences, about 22% of them singletons. Sequencing was done on a sample of naive CD8+ T cells from blood, with Jurkat cell RNA spiked in. These receptors were taken from a human donor in good health. Some libraries in this study had Jurkat cell RNA spiked in. CDR3s include the opening cysteine and the closing phenylalanine or tryptophan. A D gene is named only where the DNA matches it firmly.

j_call | v_call | d_call | cdr3_aa
TRBJ1-1 | TRBV30 | NA | CAWNYRVNTEAFF
TRBJ1-5 | TRBV4-1 | NA | CASSQDHQGGGNQPQHF
TRBJ1-1 | TRBV10-3 | NA | CAISESMITEAFF
TRBJ2-7 | TRBV5-1 | TRBD1 | CASSHYPPRQGVWAYEQYF
TRBJ2-7 | TRBV7-9 | TRBD1 | CASSLLTGYDEQYF
TRBJ1-4 | TRBV6-1 | TRBD1 | CASSEEGGYNEKLFF
TRBJ1-3 | TRBV5-6 | NA | CASSREGVSGNTIYF
TRBJ2-2 | TRBV2 | TRBD2 | CASSGRATGELFF
TRBJ2-7 | TRBV20-1 | TRBD2 | CSARDPLAESYEQYF
TRBJ2-1 | TRBV6-2/TRBV6-3 | TRBD2 | CASTISGKNEQFF
TRBJ2-1 | TRBV27 | TRBD2 | CASSPRAGVGYNEQFF
TRBJ1-5 | TRBV27 | TRBD1 | CASGSGGVNQPQHF
TRBJ2-1 | TRBV5-4 | NA | CASSLSIGNEQFF
TRBJ2-7 | TRBV29-1 | NA | CSVETRGAEQYF
TRBJ2-7 | TRBV20-1 | TRBD2 | CSARELAGASYEQYF
TRBJ1-1 | TRBV5-6 | NA | CASSLPGENTEAFF
TRBJ2-7 | TRBV5-1 | NA | CASSSSREQYF
TRBJ2-1 | TRBV4-3 | NA | CASGQDRPGAQFF
TRBJ1-1 | TRBV6-2/TRBV6-3 | NA | CASIMGPHGANTEAFF
TRBJ2-3 | TRBV7-9 | NA | CASSLGLKTGATDTQYF
TRBJ2-7 | TRBV18 | NA | CAGSGRLYEQYF
TRBJ2-7 | TRBV4-1 | NA | CASSQGSPGPPYEQYF
TRBJ2-6 | TRBV7-9 | NA | CASSSNKNRDTGANVLTF
TRBJ2-1 | TRBV6-5 | NA | CASSYSVYSLRDEQFF
TRBJ2-6 | TRBV3-1 | NA | CASSQDGGQGAPGANVLTF
TRBJ1-1 | TRBV9 | TRBD1 | CASSVKGQENTEAFF
TRBJ1-1 | TRBV5-1 | NA | CASSETVWGTEAFF